Listed here are 2 T cell receptor beta chains from one sample, sequenced in a study of blood T cell repertoires in COVID-19. Assay: immunoSEQ multiplex PCR; the TCRdb copy retains only in-frame clones and omits some. The sample consists of about 400,000 clones, about nine tenths of them appearing once. Sequences were obtained from peripheral blood. Receptors were obtained from a woman aged 25 to 39 with active or convalescent COVID-19.

The chain uses TRBV29-1 and TRBJ2-7; TRBD2 aligns across 7 bases. The J segment lost 3 bases and the V segment lost 4 bases, leaving 9 bases of the junction unmatched. CDR3 length: 14 residues. Germline loops: CDR1 SQVTM, CDR2 ANQGSEA. The CDR3 DNA sequence: TGCAGCGTTGTGGCGGGGGTCACCCGCTACGAGCAGTACTTC. This encodes CSVVAGVTRYEQYF.

V and J are TRBV5-4 and TRBJ2-7; 11 positions match TRBD2. Germline values: CDR1 SGHNT, CDR2 YYREEE (reference sequence). The CDR3 sequence is 17 residues long. The J segment lost 3 bases and the V segment lost 4 bases, leaving 12 bases of the junction unmatched. In DNA, the CDR3 is TGTGCCAGCAGCCCGGAGTTTGGGACTAGCGGATACTACGAGCAGTACTTC. Translating it yields CASSPEFGTSGYYEQYF. The full variable domain, with the rest looked up from reference TRBV5-4 and TRBJ2-7, is ETGVTQSPTHLIKTRGQQVTLRCSSQSGHNTVSWYQQALGQGPQFIFQYYREEENGRGNFPPRFSGLQFPNYSSELNVNALELDDSALYLCASSPEFGTSGYYEQYFGPGTRLTVT.